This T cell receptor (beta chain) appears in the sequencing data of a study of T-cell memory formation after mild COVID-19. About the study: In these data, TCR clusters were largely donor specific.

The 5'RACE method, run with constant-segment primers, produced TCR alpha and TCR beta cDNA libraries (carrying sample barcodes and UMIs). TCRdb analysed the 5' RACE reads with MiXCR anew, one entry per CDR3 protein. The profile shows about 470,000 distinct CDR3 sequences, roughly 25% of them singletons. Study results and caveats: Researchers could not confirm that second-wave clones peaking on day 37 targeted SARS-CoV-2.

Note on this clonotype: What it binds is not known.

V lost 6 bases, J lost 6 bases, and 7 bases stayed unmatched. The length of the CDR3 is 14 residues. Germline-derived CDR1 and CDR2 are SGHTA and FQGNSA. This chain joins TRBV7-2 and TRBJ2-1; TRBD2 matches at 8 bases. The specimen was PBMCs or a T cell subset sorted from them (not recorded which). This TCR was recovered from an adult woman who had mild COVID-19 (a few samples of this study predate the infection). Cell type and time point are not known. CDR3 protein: CASRTTGGSNEQFF. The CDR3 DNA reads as TGTGCCAGCAGGACTACGGGAGGGAGCAATGAGCAGTTCTTC.